This TCR beta chain comes out of a study of long-term antiretroviral therapy in people with HIV. Germline-derived CDR1 and CDR2 are LGHNA and YSLEER. CDR3 length equals 18 residues. J was trimmed by 3 bases and V by 0 bases; bases with no gene match: 9. For each donor, at least one pre-ART and at least two post-ART PBMC samples were available. Cryopreserved PBMC numbered roughly 0.9-11 million per sample before DNA extraction. Version v3.0 of the immunoSEQ assay ran at survey level. Sequencing was performed with immunoSEQ multiplex PCR; in TCRdb, only in-frame clones are kept and a portion is missing. The sample contains 20,000 to 25,000 clones, almost 85% of which appear only once.

The source material was unsorted PBMCs, sampled 0.5 years after starting antiretroviral therapy. The receptor was derived from a man between 18 and 29 years old with HIV. The chain uses TRBV4-3 and TRBJ2-3; 10 bases are a match to TRBD2. The CDR3: CASSQDRQREGLTDTQYF. The CDR3 region has the DNA TGCGCCAGCAGCCAAGATCGGCAGCGGGAGGGTTTGACAGATACGCAGTATTTT.